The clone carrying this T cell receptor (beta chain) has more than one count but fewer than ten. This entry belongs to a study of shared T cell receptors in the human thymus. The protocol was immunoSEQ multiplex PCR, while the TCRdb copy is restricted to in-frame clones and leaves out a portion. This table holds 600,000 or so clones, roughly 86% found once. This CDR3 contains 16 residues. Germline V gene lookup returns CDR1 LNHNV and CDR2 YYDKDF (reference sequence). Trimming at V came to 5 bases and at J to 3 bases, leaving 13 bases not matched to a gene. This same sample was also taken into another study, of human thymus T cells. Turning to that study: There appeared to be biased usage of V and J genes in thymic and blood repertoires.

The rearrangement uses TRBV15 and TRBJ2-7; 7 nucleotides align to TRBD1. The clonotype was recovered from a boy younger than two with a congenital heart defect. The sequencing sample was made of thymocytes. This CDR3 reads CATSYDRDDRDYEQYF. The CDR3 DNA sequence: TGTGCCACCAGCTACGACAGGGACGATCGAGACTACGAGCAGTACTTC.